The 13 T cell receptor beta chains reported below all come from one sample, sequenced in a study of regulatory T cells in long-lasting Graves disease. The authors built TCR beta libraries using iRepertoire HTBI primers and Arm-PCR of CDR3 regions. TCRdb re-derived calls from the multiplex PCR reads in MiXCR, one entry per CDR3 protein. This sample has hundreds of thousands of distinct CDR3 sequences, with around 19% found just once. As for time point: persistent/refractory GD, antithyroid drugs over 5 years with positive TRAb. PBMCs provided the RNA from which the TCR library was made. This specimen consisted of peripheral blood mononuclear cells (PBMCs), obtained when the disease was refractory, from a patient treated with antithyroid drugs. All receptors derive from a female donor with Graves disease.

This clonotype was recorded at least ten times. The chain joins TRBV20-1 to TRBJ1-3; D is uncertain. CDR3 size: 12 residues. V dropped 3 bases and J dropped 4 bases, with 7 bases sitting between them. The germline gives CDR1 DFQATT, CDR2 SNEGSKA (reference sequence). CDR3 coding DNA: TGCAGTGCTAGTACGTCAGGAAACACCATATATTTT. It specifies CSASTSGNTIYF.

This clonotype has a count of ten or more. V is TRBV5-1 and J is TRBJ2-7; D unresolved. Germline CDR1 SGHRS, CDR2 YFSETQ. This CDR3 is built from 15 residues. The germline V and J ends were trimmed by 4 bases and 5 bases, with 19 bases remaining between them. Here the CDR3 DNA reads TGCGCCAGCAGCCTACGCGGCCAATCTTTCGACGAGCAGTACTTC. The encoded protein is CASSLRGQSFDEQYF.

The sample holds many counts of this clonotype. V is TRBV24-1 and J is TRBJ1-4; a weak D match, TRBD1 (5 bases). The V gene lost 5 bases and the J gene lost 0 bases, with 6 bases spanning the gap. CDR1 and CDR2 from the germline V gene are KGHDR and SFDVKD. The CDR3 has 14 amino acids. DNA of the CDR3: TGTGCCACCAGTGGGGGGACAACTAATGAAAAACTGTTTTTT. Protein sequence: CATSGGTTNEKLFF.

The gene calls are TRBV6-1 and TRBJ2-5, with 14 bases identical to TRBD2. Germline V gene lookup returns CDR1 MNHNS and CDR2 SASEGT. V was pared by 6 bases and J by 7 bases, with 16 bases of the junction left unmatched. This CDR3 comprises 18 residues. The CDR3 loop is CASRPPGLAGDQEGTQYF. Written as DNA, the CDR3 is TGTGCCAGCAGGCCTCCGGGACTAGCGGGAGACCAAGAAGGGACCCAGTACTTC.

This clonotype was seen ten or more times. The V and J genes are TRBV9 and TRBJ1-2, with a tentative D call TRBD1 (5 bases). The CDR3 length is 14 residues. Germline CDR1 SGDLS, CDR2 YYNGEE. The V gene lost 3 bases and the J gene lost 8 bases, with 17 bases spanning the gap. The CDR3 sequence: CASSATGPLGGYTF. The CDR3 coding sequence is TGTGCCAGCAGCGCAACGGGACCCTTGGGGGGCTACACCTTC. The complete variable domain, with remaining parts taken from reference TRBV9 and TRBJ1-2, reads DSGVTQTPKHLITATGQRVTLRCSPRSGDLSVYWYQQSLDQGLQFLIQYYNGEERAKGNILERFSAQQFPDLHSELNLSSLELGDSALYFCASSATGPLGGYTFGSGTRLTVV.

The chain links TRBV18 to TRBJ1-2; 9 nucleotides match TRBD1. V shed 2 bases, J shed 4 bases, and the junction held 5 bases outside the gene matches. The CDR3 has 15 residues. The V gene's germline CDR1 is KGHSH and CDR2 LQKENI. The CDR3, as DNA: TGTGCCAGCTCACCAAGAACAGGGGGCAGCTATGGCTACACCTTC. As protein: CASSPRTGGSYGYTF.

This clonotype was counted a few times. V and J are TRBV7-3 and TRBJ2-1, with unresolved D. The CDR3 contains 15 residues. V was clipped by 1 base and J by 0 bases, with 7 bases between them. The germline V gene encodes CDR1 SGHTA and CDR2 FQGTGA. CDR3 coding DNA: TGTGCCAGCAGCTTAAACCCACACTCCTACAATGAGCAGTTCTTC. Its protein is CASSLNPHSYNEQFF.

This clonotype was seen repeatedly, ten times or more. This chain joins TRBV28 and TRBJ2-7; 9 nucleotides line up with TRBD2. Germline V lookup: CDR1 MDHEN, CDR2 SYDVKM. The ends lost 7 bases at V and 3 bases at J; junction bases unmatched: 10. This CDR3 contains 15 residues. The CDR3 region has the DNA TGTGCCAGCAATGGGGGAGGTAGCGGGAGCTACGAGCAGTACTTC. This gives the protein CASNGGGSGSYEQYF. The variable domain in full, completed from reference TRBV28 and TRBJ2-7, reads DVKVTQSSRYLVKRTGEKVFLECVQDMDHENMFWYRQDPGLGLRLIYFSYDVKMKEKGDIPEGYSVSREKKERFSLILESASTNQTSMYLCASNGGGSGSYEQYFGPGTRLTVT.

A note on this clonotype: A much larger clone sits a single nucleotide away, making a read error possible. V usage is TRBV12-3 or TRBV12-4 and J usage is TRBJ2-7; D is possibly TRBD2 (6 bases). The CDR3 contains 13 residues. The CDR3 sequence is CTSSSLASQEQYF. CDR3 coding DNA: TGTACCAGCAGTTCCCTAGCGTCCCAAGAGCAGTACTTC.

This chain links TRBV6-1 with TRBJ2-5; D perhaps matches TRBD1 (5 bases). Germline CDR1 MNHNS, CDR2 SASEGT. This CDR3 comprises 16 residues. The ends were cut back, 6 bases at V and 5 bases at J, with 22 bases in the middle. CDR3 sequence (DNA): TGTGCCAGCAGCTCATATTGGTCAGCCAGGGATGAGACCCAGTACTTC. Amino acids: CASSSYWSARDETQYF.

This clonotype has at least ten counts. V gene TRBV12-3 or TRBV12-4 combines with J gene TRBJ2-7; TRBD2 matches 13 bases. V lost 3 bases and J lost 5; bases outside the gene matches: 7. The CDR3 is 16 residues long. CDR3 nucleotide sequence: TGTGCCAGCAGTTTCGAGGGACTAGCGGGAAACCACGAGCAGTACTTC. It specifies CASSFEGLAGNHEQYF.

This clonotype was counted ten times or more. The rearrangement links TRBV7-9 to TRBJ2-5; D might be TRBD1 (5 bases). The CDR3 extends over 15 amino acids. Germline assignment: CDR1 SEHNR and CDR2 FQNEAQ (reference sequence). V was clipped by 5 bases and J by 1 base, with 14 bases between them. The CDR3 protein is CASSPLRTFQETQYF. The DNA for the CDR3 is TGTGCCAGCAGCCCCCTAAGGACATTCCAAGAGACCCAGTACTTC. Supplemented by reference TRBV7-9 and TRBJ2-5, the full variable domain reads DTGVSQNPRHKITKRGQNVTFRCDPISEHNRLYWYRQTLGQGPEFLTYFQNEAQLEKSRLLSDRFSAERPKGSFSTLEIQRTEQGDSAMYLCASSPLRTFQETQYFGPGTRLLVL.

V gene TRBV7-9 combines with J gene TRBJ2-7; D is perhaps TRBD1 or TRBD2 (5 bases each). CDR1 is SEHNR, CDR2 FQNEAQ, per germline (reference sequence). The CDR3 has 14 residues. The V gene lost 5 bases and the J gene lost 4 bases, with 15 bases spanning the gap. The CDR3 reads CASSHTRDRYEQYF. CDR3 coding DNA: TGTGCCAGCAGCCATACTAGGGACCGGTACGAGCAGTACTTC.